Below are 31 T cell receptor beta chains sequenced from a single sample in a study of CD8+CD57+ T cells in acquired aplastic anemia. Template material for TCR beta VDJ and CDR3 profiling consisted of genomic DNA. TCRdb used MiXCR to reprocess the reads, holding one entry per CDR3 protein. The sample contains about 180,000 distinct CDR3 sequences, roughly 48% of which appear only once. Whoever was chosen for sequencing had shown CD8+CD57+ cell expansion by flow cytometry. Sequenced sample: sorted CD4+, CD8+, or CD8+CD57+ T cells (not recorded which) from PBMCs. All receptors come from a human donor with aplastic anemia.

Regarding this clonotype: A much larger clone lies one base from this, so it may be a read error. No conserved phenylalanine or tryptophan ends this CDR3, so it is likely a read error. The chain is built from TRBV20-1 and TRBJ2-5; 11 bases line up with TRBD1. The CDR3 sequence is 16 residues long. The germline CDR1 and CDR2 sequences are DFQATT and SNEGSKA (reference sequence). V dropped 4 bases and J dropped 5; count of bases not matched to a gene: 12. DNA of the CDR3: TGCAGTGCTATTAGCACGGGACAGGGGGGGCGGGAGACCCAGTACCTC. Its translation: CSAISTGQGGRETQYL.

The genes are TRBV3-1 and TRBJ2-3; D call uncertain. V lost 4 bases, J lost 2 bases, and 10 bases lay in between. The CDR3 has 14 residues. CDR1 and CDR2 from the germline V gene are LGHDT and YNNKEL (reference sequence). The CDR3 sequence: CASSPRDFTDTQYF. CDR3 sequence (DNA): TGTGCCAGCAGCCCCAGAGATTTCACAGATACGCAGTATTTT.

This rearrangement joins TRBV10-3 to TRBJ2-3; the match to TRBD1 covers 12 bases. This CDR3 has 17 residues. Germline V gene sequence: CDR1 ENHRY, CDR2 SYGVKD. J was trimmed by 1 base and V by 4 bases; bases with no gene match: 6. CDR3 bases: TGTGCCATCAGTGGGGGACAGGGGGCGATAGGCACAGATACGCAGTATTTT. Encoded protein: CAISGGQGAIGTDTQYF.

This chain joins TRBV7-3 and TRBJ2-7, with 10 nucleotides matching TRBD1. This CDR3 is built from 15 residues. CDR1 SGHTA and CDR2 FQGTGA come from the germline V gene. The V and J ends lost 6 bases and 4 bases, in that order; junction bases with no gene match: 9. The CDR3 region is CASSGRDRGPYEQYF. CDR3 sequence (DNA): TGTGCCAGCAGTGGGCGGGACAGGGGTCCTTACGAGCAGTACTTC.

The chain combines TRBV3-1 with TRBJ2-3; 9 bases are shared with TRBD1. CDR1 and CDR2 from the germline V gene are LGHDT and YNNKEL (reference sequence). J was trimmed by 4 bases and V by 11 bases; bases with no gene match: 7. There are 13 residues in the CDR3. The CDR3 sequence is CALGGQGSDTQYF. In nucleotides, the CDR3 is TGTGCCTTGGGGGGACAGGGCTCAGATACGCAGTATTTT.

In regard to this clonotype: A single base separates this from a much larger clone, so it may be a read error. For the CDR3, the DNA is TGTGCCAGCGGTGAACGCCAGGTTTTGAACTATGGCTACACCTTC. It encodes CASGERQVLNYGYTF. The chain links TRBV6-1 to TRBJ1-2, with no clear D. The CDR3 totals 15 residues. In germline, CDR1 is MNHNS, CDR2 SASEGT.

In this sample, this clonotype turned up many times. The rearrangement joins TRBV10-2 to TRBJ1-5; D is uncertain. Germline assignment: CDR1 WSHSY and CDR2 SAAADI. This CDR3 has 13 residues. Trimming cost V 2 bases and J 4 bases, with 6 bases left between them. The CDR3 nucleotides are TGCGCCAGCAGTGAGATCCGGAATCAGCCCCAGCATTTT. Amino acid sequence: CASSEIRNQPQHF.

J is TRBJ2-3 and V is TRBV25-1; possible D gene TRBD1, 6 bases. V was trimmed by 2 bases and J by 2 bases, leaving 11 bases between them. The CDR3 contains 15 residues. Germline V lookup: CDR1 MGHDK, CDR2 SYGVNS. The CDR3 loop reads CASSELDSPTDTQYF. The CDR3 coding sequence is TGTGCCAGCAGTGAACTGGACAGCCCCACAGATACGCAGTATTTT.

This clonotype turned up a few times. The chain employs TRBV15 and TRBJ1-6, with a possible D match to TRBD1 (5 bases). The CDR3 sequence is 14 residues long. CDR1 and CDR2 (germline): LNHNV, YYDKDF (reference sequence). Trimming removed 1 base at V and 8 bases at J, with 9 bases between. The CDR3 loop reads CATSRVRGDSPLHF. The DNA of the CDR3 is TGTGCCACCAGCAGAGTAAGGGGCGATTCACCCCTCCACTTT.

Ten or more counts support this clonotype. CDR3 amino acids: CASSVEGARTDTQYF. In nucleotides, the CDR3 is TGTGCCAGCAGCGTAGAGGGTGCACGCACAGATACGCAGTATTTT. This chain joins TRBV9 and TRBJ2-3; D gene unclear. Germline assignment: CDR1 SGDLS and CDR2 YYNGEE. The CDR3 is 15 amino acids. V was trimmed by 0 bases and J by 1 base, leaving 9 bases between them.

The V and J genes are TRBV7-6 and TRBJ2-7; the D is unclear. The CDR3 totals 13 residues. Trimming took 0 bases from V and 2 from J, leaving 5 bases between them. Per the germline V gene, CDR1 is SGHVS and CDR2 is FNYEAQ. This CDR3 reads CASSLARAYEQYF. In DNA form, the CDR3 reads TGTGCCAGCAGCTTAGCTCGCGCCTACGAGCAGTACTTC.

In its sample, this clonotype was seen a few times. The chain employs TRBV6-5 and TRBJ1-1; 8 bases are a match to TRBD1. J lost 5 bases, V lost 2 bases, and 10 bases had no gene match. CDR1 is MNHEY, CDR2 SVGAGI, per germline. The CDR3 is 16 residues long. The CDR3 DNA reads as TGTGCCAGCAGTTACCCAAAAGGACAGGGAGGGACTGAAGCTTTCTTT. Protein sequence: CASSYPKGQGGTEAFF.

There are many counts of this clonotype. In nucleotides, the CDR3 is TGTGCCAGCAGCTCGGACAGTACAACTAATGAAAAACTGTTTTTT. Its translation: CASSSDSTTNEKLFF. V is TRBV7-2 and J is TRBJ1-4, with D perhaps matching TRBD1 (6 bases). V was cut by 4 bases and J by 0 bases, with 9 bases left in between. CDR1 and CDR2 from the germline V gene are SGHTA and FQGNSA. This CDR3 is built from 15 residues.

This clonotype came up a few times. This sequence joins TRBV24-1 and TRBJ2-1; D not certain. Trimming stripped 4 bases from V and 9 bases from J, with 12 bases between. Germline V lookup: CDR1 KGHDR, CDR2 SFDVKD. The CDR3 sequence is 13 residues long. The CDR3: CATSESPWGEQFF. The CDR3 region has the DNA TGTGCCACCAGTGAGTCACCCTGGGGTGAGCAGTTCTTC.

This clonotype was detected only once. Germline is not matched at one junction end, which may reflect a read error. This rearrangement joins TRBV11-2 to TRBJ1-6; D is ambiguous. Germline loops: CDR1 SGHAT, CDR2 FQNNGV. This CDR3 has 14 amino acids. The CDR3 sequence is CASSLDPRDSPLHF. Here the CDR3 DNA reads TGTGCCAGCAGCCTAGACCCGAGGGATTCACCCCTCCACTTT.

Notes on this clonotype: A read error may account for a junction end that differs from germline. The V and J genes are TRBV10-2 and TRBJ2-2; perhaps TRBD2 as D (6 bases). The germline V gene has CDR1 WSHSY and CDR2 SAAADI. CDR3 size: 16 residues. CDR3 residues: CASSAASGLNAGELSF. The DNA for the CDR3 is TGCGCCAGCAGTGCGGCCTCGGGACTTAACGCCGGGGAGCTGTCTTTT.

The sample holds many counts of this clonotype. The chain joins TRBV5-1 to TRBJ2-3; 10 nucleotides line up with TRBD2. The CDR3 is 16 residues long. With 3 bases clipped from V and 5 bases from J, the junction kept 9 bases outside the gene matches. Germline-derived CDR1 and CDR2 are SGHRS and YFSETQ. CDR3 sequence (DNA): TGCGCCAGCAGCTCCCTGAGCGGGGGGGCAAGAGATACGCAGTATTTT. Its translation is CASSSLSGGARDTQYF.

The V and J genes are TRBV5-4 and TRBJ2-6; D not certain. This CDR3 has 11 residues. The germline CDR1 and CDR2 sequences are SGHNT and YYREEE (reference sequence). Trimming cost V 3 bases and J 9 bases, with 4 bases left between them. The CDR3 here is CASSSYNVLTF. CDR3 DNA: TGTGCCAGCAGCTCATACAACGTCCTGACTTTC.

This clonotype was counted ten times or more. The rearrangement links TRBV12-3 or TRBV12-4 to TRBJ1-1, with a weak D call TRBD1 (5 bases). CDR3 length: 13 amino acids. Trimming cost V 1 base and J 4 bases, with 7 bases left between them. The CDR3 DNA is TGTGCCAGCAGTTTAGTTGGGACCACTGAAGCTTTCTTT. This codes for CASSLVGTTEAFF.

This clonotype was detected many times. The rearrangement joins TRBV6-1 to TRBJ1-1, with D hard to call. The germline CDR1 and CDR2 sequences are MNHNS and SASEGT. This CDR3 spans 11 amino acids. V shed 8 bases and J shed 1 base, with 5 bases lying between them. The CDR3 region is CASQRNTEAFF. CDR3 DNA sequence: TGTGCCAGCCAGCGGAACACTGAAGCTTTCTTT.

This clonotype occurred many times. The chain recombines TRBV6-5 with TRBJ1-5; D remains ambiguous. Germline V lookup: CDR1 MNHEY, CDR2 SVGAGI. Trimming took off 4 bases at V and 3 bases at J, with 7 bases between the two ends. The CDR3 is made up of 13 amino acids. The CDR3 sequence: CASSSDYNQPQHF. The CDR3 bases are TGTGCCAGCAGTTCTGACTACAATCAGCCCCAGCATTTT.

This rearrangement joins TRBV24-1 to TRBJ2-5; D gene unclear. The V gene's germline CDR1 is KGHDR and CDR2 SFDVKD. Trimming stripped 9 bases from V and 5 bases from J, with 9 bases between. The CDR3 totals 11 residues. CDR3 residues: CATQYRETQYF. The CDR3 DNA reads TGTGCCACCCAGTATCGGGAGACCCAGTACTTC.

This clonotype was counted at least ten times. V gene TRBV5-4 combines with J gene TRBJ1-4; no clear D. In germline, CDR1 is SGHNT, CDR2 YYREEE (reference sequence). The CDR3 spans 14 residues. V was cut by 0 bases and J by 5 bases, with 8 bases left in between. The CDR3 reads CASSLETGNEKLFF. In DNA form, the CDR3 reads TGTGCCAGCAGCTTGGAGACCGGAAATGAAAAACTGTTTTTT.

This chain joins TRBV7-3 and TRBJ1-2, with 8 bases matching TRBD1. Germline assignment: CDR1 SGHTA and CDR2 FQGTGA. V was pared by 5 bases and J by 9 bases, with 8 bases of the junction left unmatched. The length of the CDR3 is 13 residues. The CDR3 nucleotides read TGTGCCAGCAGCCCGGACAGGGAGAGTAGCTACACCTTC. Translating it yields CASSPDRESSYTF. The variable domain in full, completed from reference TRBV7-3 and TRBJ1-2, reads GAGVSQTPSNKVTEKGKYVELRCDPISGHTALYWYRQSLGQGPEFLIYFQGTGAADDSGLPNDRFFAVRPEGSVSTLKIQRTERGDSAVYLCASSPDRESSYTFGSGTRLTVV.

The chain links TRBV25-1 to TRBJ2-7, with D possibly being TRBD2 (6 bases). The CDR3 sequence is 16 residues long. Trimming removed 5 bases from V and 3 bases from J, with 20 bases in between. Germline V gene lookup returns CDR1 MGHDK and CDR2 SYGVNS. The chain's CDR3 is CASSPRRREIYYEQYF. CDR3 sequence (DNA): TGTGCCAGCAGTCCCCGGAGGAGGGAGATCTACTACGAGCAGTACTTC.

The chain recombines TRBV12-3 or TRBV12-4 with TRBJ2-7, with TRBD2 identical over 9 bases. The CDR3 loop spans 16 amino acids. V lost 5 bases, J lost 3 bases, and 11 bases stayed unmatched. CDR3 sequence: CASSRGRVNRGYEQYF. The CDR3 DNA sequence: TGTGCCAGCAGTCGCGGGAGGGTGAACAGGGGCTACGAGCAGTACTTC.

This clonotype was counted ten times or more. The chain recombines TRBV7-9 with TRBJ2-5; D remains ambiguous. The CDR3 sequence is 15 residues long. V lost 2 bases, J lost 4 bases, and 14 bases lay in between. Germline CDR1 reads SEHNR; CDR2 reads FQNEAQ (reference sequence). In DNA form, the CDR3 reads TGTGCCAGCAGCTTATTTACGGGCTCCGGAGAGACCCAGTACTTC. Translated, it gives CASSLFTGSGETQYF.

Many counts were recorded for this clonotype. V usage is TRBV20-1 and J usage is TRBJ1-1; 9 nucleotides align to TRBD1. The germline CDR1 and CDR2 sequences are DFQATT and SNEGSKA (reference sequence). The CDR3 sequence is 14 residues long. The V segment lost 5 bases and the J segment 6 bases; nucleotides outside the gene matches: 10. Written as DNA, the CDR3 is TGCAGTGCTCGTCCGGGACAGGGATGGTCTGAAGCTTTCTTT. This sequence encodes CSARPGQGWSEAFF.

The genes are TRBV29-1 and TRBJ1-1; D might be TRBD1 (5 bases). Trimming cost V 2 bases and J 0 bases, with 10 bases left between them. Germline values: CDR1 SQVTM, CDR2 ANQGSEA. The CDR3 consists of 14 residues. Written as DNA, the CDR3 is TGCAGCGTTGAAAGGGGAGGGGTGAACACTGAAGCTTTCTTT. It specifies CSVERGGVNTEAFF. Using reference TRBV29-1 and TRBJ1-1 for the parts outside the CDR3, the full variable domain is SAVISQKPSRDICQRGTSLTIQCQVDSQVTMMFWYRQQPGQSLTLIATANQGSEATYESGFVIDKFPISRPNLTFSTLTVSNMSPEDSSIYLCSVERGGVNTEAFFGQGTRLTVV.

The rearrangement uses TRBV20-1 and TRBJ2-3; 7 nucleotides agree with TRBD1. Germline assignment: CDR1 DFQATT and CDR2 SNEGSKA (reference sequence). The junction had 16 bases not matched to a gene; V was cut back by 3 bases and J by 4 bases. The CDR3 contains 17 residues. DNA for the CDR3: TGCAGTGCTAGTTTCGTTGGTCGGACAGGTCGAGCAGATACGCAGTATTTT. Translated: CSASFVGRTGRADTQYF.

This clonotype was counted a single time. This chain joins TRBV7-9 and TRBJ2-2; D is undetermined. With 2 bases removed from V and 6 bases from J, the gap between germline ends came to 10 bases. The length of the CDR3 is 14 residues. Germline values: CDR1 SEHNR, CDR2 FQNEAQ (reference sequence). The CDR3 region is CASSLSNDSGELFF. In DNA form, the CDR3 reads TGTGCCAGCAGCTTAAGTAACGACTCCGGGGAGCTGTTTTTT.